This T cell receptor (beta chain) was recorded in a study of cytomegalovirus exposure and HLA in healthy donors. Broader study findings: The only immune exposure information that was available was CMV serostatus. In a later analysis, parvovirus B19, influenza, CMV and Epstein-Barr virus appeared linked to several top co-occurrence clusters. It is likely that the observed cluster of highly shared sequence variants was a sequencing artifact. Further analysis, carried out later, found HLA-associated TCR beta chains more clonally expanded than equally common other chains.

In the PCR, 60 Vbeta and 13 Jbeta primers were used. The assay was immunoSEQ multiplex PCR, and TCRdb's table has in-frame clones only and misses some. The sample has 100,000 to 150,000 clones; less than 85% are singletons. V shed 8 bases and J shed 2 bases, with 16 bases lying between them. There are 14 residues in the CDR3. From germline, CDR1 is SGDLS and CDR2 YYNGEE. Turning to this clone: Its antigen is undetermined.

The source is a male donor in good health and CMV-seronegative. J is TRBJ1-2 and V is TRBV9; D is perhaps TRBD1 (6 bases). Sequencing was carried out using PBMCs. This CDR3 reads CARTNQGSNYGYTF. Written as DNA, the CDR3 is TGTGCCAGGACAAACCAGGGGAGCAACTATGGCTACACCTTC.